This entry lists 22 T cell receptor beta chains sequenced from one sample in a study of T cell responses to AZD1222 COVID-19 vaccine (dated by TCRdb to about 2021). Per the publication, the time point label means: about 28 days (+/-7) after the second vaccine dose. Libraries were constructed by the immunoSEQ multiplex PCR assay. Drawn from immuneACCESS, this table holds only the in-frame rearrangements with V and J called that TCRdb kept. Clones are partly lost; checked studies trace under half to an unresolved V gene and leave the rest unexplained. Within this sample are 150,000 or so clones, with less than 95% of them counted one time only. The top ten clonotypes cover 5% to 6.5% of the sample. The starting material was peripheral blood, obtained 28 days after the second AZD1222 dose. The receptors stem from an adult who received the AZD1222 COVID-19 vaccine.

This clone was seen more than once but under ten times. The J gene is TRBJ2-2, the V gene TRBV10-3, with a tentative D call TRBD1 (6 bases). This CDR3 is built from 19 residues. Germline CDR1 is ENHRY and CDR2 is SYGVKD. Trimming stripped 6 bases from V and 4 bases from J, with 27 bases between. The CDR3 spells CAIRGEPGQGPSRTGELFF. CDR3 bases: TGTGCCATCAGAGGCGAACCGGGACAAGGGCCTTCCCGCACCGGGGAGCTGTTTTTT.

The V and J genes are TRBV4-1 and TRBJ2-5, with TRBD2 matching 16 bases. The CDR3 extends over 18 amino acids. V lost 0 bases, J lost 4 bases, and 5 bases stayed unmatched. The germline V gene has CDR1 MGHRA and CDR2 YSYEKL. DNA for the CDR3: TGCGCCAGCAGCCAAGAAAAAGGGACTAGCGGGAGGGGAGAGACCCAGTACTTC. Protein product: CASSQEKGTSGRGETQYF.

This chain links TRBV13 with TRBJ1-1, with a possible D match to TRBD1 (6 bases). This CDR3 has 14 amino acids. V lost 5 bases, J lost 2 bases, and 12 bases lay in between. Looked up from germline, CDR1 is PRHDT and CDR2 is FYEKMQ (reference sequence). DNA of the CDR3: TGTGCCAGCAGCCCTAGGGGGGGAAACACTGAAGCTTTCTTT. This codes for CASSPRGGNTEAFF. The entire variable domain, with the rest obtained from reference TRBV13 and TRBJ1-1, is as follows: AAGVIQSPRHLIKEKRETATLKCYPIPRHDTVYWYQQGPGQDPQFLISFYEKMQSDKGSIPDRFSAQQFSDYHSELNMSSLELGDSALYFCASSPRGGNTEAFFGQGTRLTVV.

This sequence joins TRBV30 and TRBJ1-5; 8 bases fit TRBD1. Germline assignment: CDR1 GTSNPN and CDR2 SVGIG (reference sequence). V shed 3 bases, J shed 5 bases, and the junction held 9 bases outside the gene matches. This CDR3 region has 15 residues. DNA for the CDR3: TGTGCCTGGAGCGCAGGACAGGGCGCATATCAGCCCCAGCATTTT. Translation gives CAWSAGQGAYQPQHF.

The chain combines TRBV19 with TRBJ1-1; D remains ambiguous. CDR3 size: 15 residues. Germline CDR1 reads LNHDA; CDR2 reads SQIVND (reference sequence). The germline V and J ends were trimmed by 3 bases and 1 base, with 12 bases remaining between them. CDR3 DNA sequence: TGTGCCAGTAGTATCATGGGAGTGACGAACACTGAAGCTTTCTTT. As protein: CASSIMGVTNTEAFF.

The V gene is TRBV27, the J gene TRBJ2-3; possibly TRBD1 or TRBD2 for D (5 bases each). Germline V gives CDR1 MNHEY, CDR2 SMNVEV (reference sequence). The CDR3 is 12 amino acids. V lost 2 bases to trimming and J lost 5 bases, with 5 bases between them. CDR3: CASSLGGDTQYF. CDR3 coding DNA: TGTGCCAGCAGTTTAGGGGGAGATACGCAGTATTTT.

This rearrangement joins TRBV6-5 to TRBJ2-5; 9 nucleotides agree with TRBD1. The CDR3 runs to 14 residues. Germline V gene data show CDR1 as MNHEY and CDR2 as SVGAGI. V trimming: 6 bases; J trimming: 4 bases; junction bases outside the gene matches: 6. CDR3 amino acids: CASRRTGDRETQYF. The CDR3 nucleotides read TGTGCCAGCAGGAGGACAGGGGACCGAGAGACCCAGTACTTC.

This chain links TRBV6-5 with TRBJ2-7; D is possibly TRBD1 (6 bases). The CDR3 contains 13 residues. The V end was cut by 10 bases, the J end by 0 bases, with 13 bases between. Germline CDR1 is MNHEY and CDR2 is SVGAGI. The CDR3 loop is CATRRQASYEQYF. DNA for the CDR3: TGTGCCACGCGTAGACAGGCCTCCTACGAGCAGTACTTC.

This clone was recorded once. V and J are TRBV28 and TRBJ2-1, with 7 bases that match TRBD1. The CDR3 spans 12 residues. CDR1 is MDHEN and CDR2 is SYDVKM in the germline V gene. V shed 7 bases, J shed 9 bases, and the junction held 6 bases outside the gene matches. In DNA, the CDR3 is TGTGCCAGCAAACTAGGGGGCAGTGAGCAGTTCTTC. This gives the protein CASKLGGSEQFF.

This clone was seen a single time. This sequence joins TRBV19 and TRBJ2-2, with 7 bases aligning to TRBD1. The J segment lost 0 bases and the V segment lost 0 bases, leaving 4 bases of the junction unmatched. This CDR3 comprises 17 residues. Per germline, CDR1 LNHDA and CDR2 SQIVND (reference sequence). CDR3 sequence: CASSIDLGTANTGELFF. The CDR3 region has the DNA TGTGCCAGTAGTATAGATCTTGGGACAGCGAACACCGGGGAGCTGTTTTTT.

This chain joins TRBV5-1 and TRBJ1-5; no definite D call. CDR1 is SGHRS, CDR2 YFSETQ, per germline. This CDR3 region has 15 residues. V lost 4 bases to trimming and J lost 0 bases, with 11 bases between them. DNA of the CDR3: TGCGCCAGCAGCCCGGGGATATATAGCAATCAGCCCCAGCATTTT. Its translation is CASSPGIYSNQPQHF.

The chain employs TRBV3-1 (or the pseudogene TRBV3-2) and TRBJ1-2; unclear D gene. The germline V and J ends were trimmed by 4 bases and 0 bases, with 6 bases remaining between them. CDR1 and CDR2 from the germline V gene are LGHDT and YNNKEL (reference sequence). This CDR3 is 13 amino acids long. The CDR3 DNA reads TGTGCCAGCAGCCCCGGACCTAACTATGGCTACACCTTC. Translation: CASSPGPNYGYTF.

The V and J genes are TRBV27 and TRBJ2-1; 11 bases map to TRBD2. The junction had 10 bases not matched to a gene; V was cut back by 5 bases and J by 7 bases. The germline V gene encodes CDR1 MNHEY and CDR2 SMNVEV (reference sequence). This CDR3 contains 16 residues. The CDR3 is CASSPTRTSGRNEQFF. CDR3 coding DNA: TGTGCCAGCAGTCCGACCAGGACTAGCGGGCGGAATGAGCAGTTCTTC.

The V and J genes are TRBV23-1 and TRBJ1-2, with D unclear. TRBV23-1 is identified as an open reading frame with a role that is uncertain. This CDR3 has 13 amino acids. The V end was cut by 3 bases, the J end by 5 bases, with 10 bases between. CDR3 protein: CASSHPPGYGYTF. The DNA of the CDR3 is TGCGCCAGCAGTCATCCCCCGGGATATGGCTACACCTTC.

The CDR3 protein is CAISGTSGALGNEQFF. In nucleotides, the CDR3 is TGTGCCATCAGTGGGACTAGCGGGGCGTTAGGGAATGAGCAGTTCTTC. The gene calls are TRBV10-3 and TRBJ2-1, with TRBD2 matching over 12 bases. The CDR3 loop spans 16 amino acids. Germline values: CDR1 ENHRY, CDR2 SYGVKD. V gave up 4 bases and J gave up 7 bases; unmatched junction bases: 8.

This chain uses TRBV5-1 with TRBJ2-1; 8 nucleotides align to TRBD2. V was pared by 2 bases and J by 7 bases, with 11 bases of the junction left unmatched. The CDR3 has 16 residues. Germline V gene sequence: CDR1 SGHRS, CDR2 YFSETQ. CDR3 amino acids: CASSFPGGGGTNEQFF. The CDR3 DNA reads TGCGCCAGCAGCTTTCCTGGCGGCGGGGGGACAAATGAGCAGTTCTTC.

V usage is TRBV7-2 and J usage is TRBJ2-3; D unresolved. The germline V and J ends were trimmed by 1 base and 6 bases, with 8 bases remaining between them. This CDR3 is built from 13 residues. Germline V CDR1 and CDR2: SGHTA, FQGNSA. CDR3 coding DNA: TGTGCCAGCAGCTTAGGGACCTATGATACGCAGTATTTT. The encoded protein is CASSLGTYDTQYF.

The CDR3 is CASSIRTANSPLHF. The CDR3 DNA follows: TGTGCCAGCAGCATCAGGACAGCTAATTCACCCCTCCACTTT. The chain is built from TRBV14 and TRBJ1-6; D is perhaps TRBD1 (6 bases). Trimming took off 5 bases at V and 6 bases at J, with 11 bases between the two ends. The CDR3 length is 14 residues. Germline loops: CDR1 SGHDN, CDR2 FVKESK. Drawing the rest from reference TRBV14 and TRBJ1-6, the complete variable domain is EAGVTQFPSHSVIEKGQTVTLRCDPISGHDNLYWYRRVMGKEIKFLLHFVKESKQDESGMPNNRFLAERTGGTYSTLKVQPAELEDSGVYFCASSIRTANSPLHFGNGTRLTVT.

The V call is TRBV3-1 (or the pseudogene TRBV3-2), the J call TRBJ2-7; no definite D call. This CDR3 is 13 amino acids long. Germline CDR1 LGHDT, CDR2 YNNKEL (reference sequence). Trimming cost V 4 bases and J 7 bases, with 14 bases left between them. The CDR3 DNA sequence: TGTGCCAGCAGCCTCTCTAGTGCTGGTGAGCAGTACTTC. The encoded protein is CASSLSSAGEQYF.

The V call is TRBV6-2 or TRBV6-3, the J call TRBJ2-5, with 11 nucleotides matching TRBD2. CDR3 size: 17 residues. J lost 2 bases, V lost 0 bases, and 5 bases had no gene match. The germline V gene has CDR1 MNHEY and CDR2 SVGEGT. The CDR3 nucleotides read TGTGCCAGCAGTTACTCGATGGCTAGCGGGGGGCAAGAGACCCAGTACTTC. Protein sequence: CASSYSMASGGQETQYF.

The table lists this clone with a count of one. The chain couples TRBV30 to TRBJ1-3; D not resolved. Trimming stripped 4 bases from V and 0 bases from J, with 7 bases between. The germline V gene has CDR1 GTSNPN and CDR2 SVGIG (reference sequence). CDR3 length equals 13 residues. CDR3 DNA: TGTGCCTGGATGGAGGGCTCTGGAAACACCATATATTTT. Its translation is CAWMEGSGNTIYF. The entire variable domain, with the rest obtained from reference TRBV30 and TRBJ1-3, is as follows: SQTIHQWPATLVQPVGSPLSLECTVEGTSNPNLYWYRQAAGRGLQLLFYSVGIGQISSEVPQNLSASRPQDRQFILSSKKLLLSDSGFYLCAWMEGSGNTIYFGEGSWLTVV.

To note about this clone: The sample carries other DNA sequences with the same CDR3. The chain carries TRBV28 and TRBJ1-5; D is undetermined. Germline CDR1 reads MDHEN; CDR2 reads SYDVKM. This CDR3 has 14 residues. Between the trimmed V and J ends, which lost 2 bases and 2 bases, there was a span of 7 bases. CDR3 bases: TGTGCCAGCAGTTTAGGGCAGGGCAATCAGCCCCAGCATTTT. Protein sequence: CASSLGQGNQPQHF.